Listed here are 24 T cell receptor beta chains from one sample, sequenced in a study of T cell responses to AZD1222 COVID-19 vaccine. The repertoire was sequenced with immunoSEQ multiplex PCR; TCRdb's copy has only in-frame clones and lacks some. The table shows about 97,000 clones, with about 88% occurring only once. This specimen was peripheral blood, taken on day 0 of AZD1222 vaccination. The origin of the receptors is an adult in good health.

The V gene is TRBV20-1, the J gene TRBJ1-3; D unresolved. The V gene's germline CDR1 is DFQATT and CDR2 SNEGSKA (reference sequence). The CDR3 consists of 13 residues. V was shortened by 3 bases and J by 4 bases, with 10 bases between the two germline ends. CDR3 protein: CSASGLPGNTIYF. In nucleotides, the CDR3 is TGCAGTGCTAGTGGCCTCCCGGGAAACACCATATATTTT.

The V and J genes are TRBV11-3 and TRBJ2-7; D might be TRBD1 or TRBD2, each matching 5 bases. Germline assignment: CDR1 SGHNT and CDR2 YENEEA. Trimming shortened V by 5 bases and J by 5 bases, and 16 bases separated the two germline ends. The CDR3 is 14 residues long. The CDR3 spells CASSPFDGAHEQYF. The CDR3, as DNA: TGTGCCAGCAGCCCCTTTGACGGGGCTCACGAGCAGTACTTC.

The chain is built from TRBV28 and TRBJ1-1; 7 bases match TRBD1. From germline, CDR1 is MDHEN and CDR2 SYDVKM. With 5 bases clipped from V and 1 base from J, the junction kept 7 bases outside the gene matches. This CDR3 is 15 amino acids long. In nucleotides, the CDR3 is TGTGCCAGCAGTCCCCAGGGACAGAGGAACACTGAAGCTTTCTTT. This translates into CASSPQGQRNTEAFF.

This clone was seen a single time. The chain carries TRBV24-1 and TRBJ2-1; 7 nucleotides agree with TRBD2. Germline loops: CDR1 KGHDR, CDR2 SFDVKD. Trimming took 7 bases from V and 7 from J; bases not matched to a gene: 6. The CDR3 spans 13 residues. The CDR3 nucleotides are TGTGCCACCAGCGGACTAGAAGGAAATGAGCAGTTCTTC. The encoded protein is CATSGLEGNEQFF.

The gene calls are TRBV28 and TRBJ1-5; 7 nucleotides match TRBD1. CDR1 and CDR2 from the germline V gene are MDHEN and SYDVKM. The CDR3 covers 14 residues. J was trimmed by 4 bases and V by 4 bases; bases with no gene match: 4. The CDR3 region is CASSSDRRNQPQHF. The CDR3 DNA sequence: TGTGCCAGCAGTTCGGACAGGAGAAATCAGCCCCAGCATTTT.

The chain uses TRBV30 and TRBJ1-2; a possible D gene is TRBD1 (5 bases). From germline, CDR1 is GTSNPN and CDR2 SVGIG (reference sequence). This CDR3 is built from 13 residues. Trimming cost V 4 bases and J 6 bases, with 15 bases left between them. The CDR3 loop reads CAWTGPSAHGYTF. CDR3 sequence (DNA): TGTGCCTGGACGGGACCCTCCGCTCATGGCTACACCTTC.

V gene TRBV6-5 combines with J gene TRBJ2-7, with D tentatively TRBD1 (5 bases). Trimming cost V 3 bases and J 2 bases, with 11 bases left between them. The CDR3 contains 14 residues. Germline lookup yields CDR1 MNHEY and CDR2 SVGAGI. In DNA, the CDR3 is TGTGCCAGCAGTTATGGTCCAGGGACCTACGAGCAGTACTTC. It codes for CASSYGPGTYEQYF.

V gene TRBV7-9 combines with J gene TRBJ1-2; 7 bases match TRBD1. This CDR3 region has 14 residues. CDR1 and CDR2 from the germline V gene are SEHNR and FQNEAQ (reference sequence). V was pared by 5 bases and J by 5 bases, with 8 bases of the junction left unmatched. CDR3 nucleotide sequence: TGTGCCAGCAGCCAGCGGGGGACAGAGTATGGCTACACCTTC. It codes for CASSQRGTEYGYTF.

The rearrangement uses TRBV2 and TRBJ2-2; D unclear. V shed 3 bases and J shed 0 bases, with 8 bases lying between them. Germline CDR1 is SNHLY and CDR2 is FYNNEI. This CDR3 comprises 15 residues. The CDR3 coding sequence is TGTGCCAGCAGTGATGTCACCCCGAACACCGGGGAGCTGTTTTTT. Translation gives CASSDVTPNTGELFF.

The chain joins TRBV19 to TRBJ2-1; 8 bases agree with TRBD2. Germline V gene sequence: CDR1 LNHDA, CDR2 SQIVND (reference sequence). The CDR3 loop spans 15 amino acids. V was clipped by 4 bases and J by 3 bases; unmatched bases: 5. The CDR3 bases are TGTGCCAGTAGTACCCCGGGGGGGGTCTACAATGAGCAGTTCTTC. This codes for CASSTPGGVYNEQFF.

V and J are TRBV12-3 or TRBV12-4 and TRBJ1-1; D gene unclear. V was shortened by 5 bases and J by 8 bases, with 9 bases between the two germline ends. The CDR3 covers 11 residues. CDR3 sequence: CASSGPVEAFF. As DNA, the CDR3 is TGTGCCAGCAGTGGGCCAGTGGAAGCTTTCTTT.

This chain links TRBV28 with TRBJ2-7; TRBD1 might be the D (6 bases). The CDR3 has 16 residues. Per the germline V gene, CDR1 is MDHEN and CDR2 is SYDVKM. The V and J ends lost 2 bases and 4 bases respectively, with 18 bases between them. Here the CDR3 DNA reads TGTGCCAGCAGTTTACATCTGGGACAAGGAGTTTACGAGCAGTACTTC. Protein sequence: CASSLHLGQGVYEQYF.

This clone has only one observation. V usage is TRBV21-1 and J usage is TRBJ1-6. TRBV21-1 is recorded as a pseudogene. The CDR3 is 9 amino acids. The CDR3 nucleotides are TGTGCCATCCCACGACCCCTCCACTTT. This encodes CAIPRPLHF.

Comment on this clone: The junction differs from germline at one of its ends, possibly a read error. The chain recombines TRBV7-7 with TRBJ1-6; 10 bases line up with TRBD1. The CDR3 runs 19 residues. From germline, CDR1 is SSHAT and CDR2 FNYEAQ (reference sequence). CDR3 in DNA: TGTGCTAGCAGCTTAGGGGGACAGGGGCCTAGCTCCTATAATTCACCCCTCCACTTT. The encoded protein is CASSLGGQGPSSYNSPLHF.

This rearrangement joins TRBV19 to TRBJ2-5, with 10 positions matching TRBD2. This CDR3 spans 15 amino acids. Looked up from germline, CDR1 is LNHDA and CDR2 is SQIVND (reference sequence). V was pared by 5 bases and J by 5 bases, with 8 bases of the junction left unmatched. CDR3 sequence: CASSLAGGPRETQYF. CDR3 bases: TGTGCCAGTAGTTTAGCGGGGGGCCCTCGGGAGACCCAGTACTTC.

The CDR3 DNA is TGCGCCAGCAGCTGGAACAGGGGGGATCAAGAGACCCAGTACTTC. Translating gives CASSWNRGDQETQYF. This sequence joins TRBV5-1 and TRBJ2-5; 8 bases agree with TRBD1. The J segment lost 2 bases and the V segment lost 3 bases, leaving 6 bases of the junction unmatched. This CDR3 has 15 residues. The germline gives CDR1 SGHRS, CDR2 YFSETQ.

This clone was seen a single time. The J gene is TRBJ2-7, the V gene TRBV6-5; perhaps TRBD2 as D (6 bases). The CDR3 is 13 amino acids. Germline CDR1 and CDR2: MNHEY and SVGAGI. V dropped 6 bases and J dropped 6 bases, with 15 bases sitting between them. The CDR3 region has the DNA TGTGCCAGCAGGGCCCAAATGGGGGGCGAGCAGTACTTC. As protein: CASRAQMGGEQYF.

The chain carries TRBV4-1 and TRBJ1-3; D might be TRBD1 (5 bases). CDR1 and CDR2 (germline): MGHRA, YSYEKL. V was shortened by 1 base and J by 0 bases, with 25 bases between the two germline ends. CDR3 length: 21 amino acids. CDR3 in amino acids: CASSQGGLGLGAINSGNTIYF. In DNA, the CDR3 is TGCGCCAGCAGCCAAGGAGGACTGGGCCTTGGGGCAATTAACTCTGGAAACACCATATATTTT.

This rearrangement joins TRBV4-1 to TRBJ1-2; D not resolved. Germline V lookup: CDR1 MGHRA, CDR2 YSYEKL. V was shortened by 0 bases and J by 4 bases, with 15 bases between the two germline ends. The CDR3 has 16 amino acids. The CDR3 DNA is TGCGCCAGCAGCCAAGATTATGGCCGGGCCTCCTATGGCTACACCTTC. It codes for CASSQDYGRASYGYTF.

The chain couples TRBV25-1 to TRBJ2-1; no clear D gene. From germline, CDR1 is MGHDK and CDR2 SYGVNS. Trimming took 2 bases from V and 6 from J, leaving 11 bases between them. The CDR3 spans 14 residues. The DNA of the CDR3 is TGTGCCAGCAGTGAAAGTGGATTAAGCAATGAGCAGTTCTTC. As protein: CASSESGLSNEQFF.

The CDR3 DNA reads TGTGCCACCAGCAAGTGGAAGGGAACAGGGGCGCTCACCGGGGAGCTGTTTTTT. It is translated as CATSKWKGTGALTGELFF. The chain recombines TRBV15 with TRBJ2-2, with 7 bases that match TRBD1. The CDR3 sequence is 18 residues long. V gave up 4 bases and J gave up 4 bases; unmatched junction bases: 15. Germline CDR1 reads LNHNV; CDR2 reads YYDKDF (reference sequence).

The CDR3: CASSEPGQGRETQYF. CDR3 DNA: TGTGCCAGCAGTGAACCGGGACAGGGACGGGAGACCCAGTACTTC. The rearrangement joins TRBV2 to TRBJ2-5; TRBD1 agrees at 9 bases. J gave up 5 bases and V 2 bases, and 6 bases lay outside the gene matches. Germline V lookup: CDR1 SNHLY, CDR2 FYNNEI. The CDR3 runs 15 residues. The full variable domain, with the rest looked up from reference TRBV2 and TRBJ2-5, is EPEVTQTPSHQVTQMGQEVILRCVPISNHLYFYWYRQILGQKVEFLVSFYNNEISEKSEIFDDQFSVERPDGSNFTLKIRSTKLEDSAMYFCASSEPGQGRETQYFGPGTRLLVL.

The rearrangement uses TRBV6-2 or TRBV6-3 and TRBJ1-5; 7 nucleotides agree with TRBD1. The CDR3 has 15 amino acids. Germline-derived CDR1 and CDR2 are MNHEY and SVGEGT. Trimming took 2 bases from V and 6 from J; bases not matched to a gene: 7. As DNA, the CDR3 is TGTGCCAGCAGTTACGTGCGGACAGGCAGTCAGCCCCAGCATTTT. As protein: CASSYVRTGSQPQHF.

V usage is TRBV11-3 and J usage is TRBJ2-7; D is undetermined. Germline assignment: CDR1 SGHNT and CDR2 YENEEA. V was trimmed by 4 bases and J by 6 bases, leaving 13 bases between them. The CDR3 spans 13 residues. The CDR3 is CASSSSQFPEQYF. The CDR3, as DNA: TGTGCCAGCAGCTCATCCCAGTTCCCCGAGCAGTACTTC.